Presented here are 23 T cell receptor beta chains from one specimen sequenced in a study of T cell repertoires in ileal Crohn's disease. TCRdb keeps only in-frame clones here, not all; method: immunoSEQ multiplex PCR. The table lists more than 50,000 clones, about 89% of them singletons, with about 2.1% in the top ten. Time point specified: neoterminal ileum biopsy at postoperative endoscopy, about 6 months after surgery. Sequencing input: ileal tissue. The source is an adult with Crohn's disease.

This chain uses TRBV30 with TRBJ2-1; D not certain. The V and J ends lost 6 bases and 8 bases respectively, with 20 bases between them. Per the germline V gene, CDR1 is GTSNPN and CDR2 is SVGIG (reference sequence). The CDR3 runs 14 residues. This CDR3 is CACYPAAIMDEQFF. Written as DNA, the CDR3 is TGTGCCTGCTACCCCGCGGCGATCATGGATGAGCAGTTCTTC.

The rearrangement joins TRBV6-1 to TRBJ2-3; 8 bases fit TRBD2. The J segment lost 2 bases and the V segment lost 4 bases, leaving 8 bases of the junction unmatched. Germline-derived CDR1 and CDR2 are MNHNS and SASEGT. The CDR3 spans 16 residues. The CDR3 here is CASSGLSGGLTDTQYF. CDR3 bases: TGTGCCAGCAGTGGGCTCTCGGGGGGGCTCACAGATACGCAGTATTTT.

This chain joins TRBV29-1 and TRBJ2-3; TRBD1 might be the D (5 bases). The CDR3 length is 18 residues. Trimming cost V 2 bases and J 0 bases, with 21 bases left between them. Looked up from germline, CDR1 is SQVTM and CDR2 is ANQGSEA. CDR3 protein: CSVELLDTPSSSTDTQYF. The CDR3 DNA reads TGCAGCGTTGAACTTTTGGACACCCCATCCTCTAGCACAGATACGCAGTATTTT.

The chain combines TRBV28 with TRBJ1-2; 7 bases are shared with TRBD1. The germline V gene encodes CDR1 MDHEN and CDR2 SYDVKM. The junction had 10 bases not matched to a gene; V was cut back by 6 bases and J by 6 bases. This CDR3 spans 14 amino acids. CDR3 amino acids: CASRQGGGTNGYTF. The CDR3 region has the DNA TGTGCCAGCAGACAAGGGGGCGGAACGAATGGCTACACCTTC.

The V call is TRBV28, the J call TRBJ1-5; no reliable D call. Trimming removed 6 bases at V and 10 bases at J, with 16 bases between. Looked up from germline, CDR1 is MDHEN and CDR2 is SYDVKM. The CDR3 covers 13 residues. The CDR3 sequence is CASSLPRVQPQHF. CDR3 DNA sequence: TGTGCCAGCAGCCTCCCGAGGGTCCAACCCCAGCATTTT.

This clone was counted a single time. The chain recombines TRBV7-9 with TRBJ1-4, with 7 bases lining up with TRBD1. Germline V gene lookup returns CDR1 SEHNR and CDR2 FQNEAQ (reference sequence). The junction had 6 bases not matched to a gene; V was cut back by 5 bases and J by 6 bases. The CDR3 has 14 amino acids. In DNA form, the CDR3 reads TGTGCCAGCAGCCTCGACAGGGTAGATGAAAAACTGTTTTTT. Translation: CASSLDRVDEKLFF.

This rearrangement joins TRBV13 to TRBJ1-3; D perhaps matches TRBD1 (6 bases). The CDR3 length is 15 residues. In germline, CDR1 is PRHDT, CDR2 FYEKMQ (reference sequence). V gave up 0 bases and J gave up 4 bases, with 10 bases separating them. CDR3 residues: CASSLGGGRGNTIYF. DNA of the CDR3: TGTGCCAGCAGCTTAGGAGGGGGACGAGGAAACACCATATATTTT.

This rearrangement joins TRBV28 to TRBJ1-3, with 8 nucleotides matching TRBD1. Unmatched junction bases numbered 7, after V lost 6 bases and J lost 0 bases. Germline V gene lookup returns CDR1 MDHEN and CDR2 SYDVKM. The CDR3 loop spans 16 amino acids. The DNA of the CDR3 is TGTGCCAGCAGCAAGACAGGGGCGCTCTCTGGAAACACCATATATTTT. This codes for CASSKTGALSGNTIYF.

CDR3 DNA sequence: TGTGCCAGCAGCCCGGACAGCCGCTATGGCTACACCTTC. It yields the protein CASSPDSRYGYTF. This rearrangement joins TRBV5-6 to TRBJ1-2; maybe TRBD1 (6 bases). The V end lost 4 bases, the J end lost 4 bases, and 11 bases lay between the germline ends. Per germline, CDR1 SGHDT and CDR2 YYEEEE. The CDR3 contains 13 residues.

This clone came up a few times. This sequence joins TRBV19 and TRBJ1-1; 8 nucleotides line up with TRBD1. The CDR3 has 14 residues. Germline loops: CDR1 LNHDA, CDR2 SQIVND (reference sequence). V lost 7 bases and J lost 4; bases outside the gene matches: 8. The chain's CDR3 is CASKTGQASTEAFF. The CDR3 bases are TGTGCCAGTAAGACGGGACAGGCCAGCACTGAAGCTTTCTTT. The complete variable domain, with remaining parts taken from reference TRBV19 and TRBJ1-1, reads DGGITQSPKYLFRKEGQNVTLSCEQNLNHDAMYWYRQDPGQGLRLIYYSQIVNDFQKGDIAEGYSVSREKKESFPLTVTSAQKNPTAFYLCASKTGQASTEAFFGQGTRLTVV.

The rearrangement links TRBV15 to TRBJ1-6; possibly TRBD1 for D (5 bases). The CDR3 contains 13 residues. Per the germline V gene, CDR1 is LNHNV and CDR2 is YYDKDF (reference sequence). V was pared by 9 bases and J by 10 bases, with 16 bases between. This chain's CDR3 is CATNIGGASPLHF. The CDR3 nucleotides are TGTGCCACAAATATCGGAGGGGCCTCACCCCTCCACTTT.

V and J are TRBV18 and TRBJ1-5; D call uncertain. The V end lost 2 bases, the J end lost 2 bases, and 7 bases lay between the germline ends. The CDR3 extends over 14 amino acids. Germline V lookup: CDR1 KGHSH, CDR2 LQKENI. The CDR3 DNA sequence: TGTGCCAGCTCACCATCAGGTCGCAATCAGCCCCAGCATTTT. Protein: CASSPSGRNQPQHF.

The rearrangement uses TRBV6-5 and TRBJ1-2, with D maybe TRBD1 (6 bases). The V gene's germline CDR1 is MNHEY and CDR2 SVGAGI. The V end was cut by 2 bases, the J end by 5 bases, with 15 bases between. CDR3 size: 15 residues. As DNA, the CDR3 is TGTGCCAGCAGTTACAACACAGGGATTTGGTATGGCTACACCTTC. Translation gives CASSYNTGIWYGYTF.

This chain joins TRBV9 and TRBJ1-3; 9 positions match TRBD1. Germline V gene sequence: CDR1 SGDLS, CDR2 YYNGEE. The trim removed 3 bases at V and 2 bases at J, leaving 0 bases unmatched. This CDR3 is built from 14 residues. In DNA form, the CDR3 reads TGTGCCAGCAGCGGGGACAGGGCTGGAAACACCATATATTTT. The encoded protein is CASSGDRAGNTIYF.

The genes are TRBV6-6 and TRBJ2-3; 7 bases are shared with TRBD1. V was pared by 7 bases and J by 0 bases, with 4 bases of the junction left unmatched. CDR1 MNHNY and CDR2 SVGAGI come from the germline V gene (reference sequence). This CDR3 has 14 residues. The CDR3 DNA reads as TGTGCCAGCAACAGGGGTACTAGCACAGATACGCAGTATTTT. Its protein product is CASNRGTSTDTQYF.

This clone was seen once. This rearrangement joins TRBV11-2 to TRBJ2-2; D possibly corresponds to TRBD2 (6 bases). Germline V gene data show CDR1 as SGHAT and CDR2 as FQNNGV. V dropped 2 bases and J dropped 4 bases, with 20 bases sitting between them. The CDR3 length is 18 residues. The CDR3 protein is CASSLSARRRAVTGELFF. Here the CDR3 DNA reads TGTGCCAGCAGCTTATCCGCTCGGAGGAGGGCGGTCACCGGGGAGCTGTTTTTT.

In nucleotides, the CDR3 is TGCAGCGTCGCGGAGGGGACAGGGCGTAATCAGCCCCAGCATTTT. Protein product: CSVAEGTGRNQPQHF. V is TRBV29-1 and J is TRBJ1-5; 9 bases align to TRBD1. Looked up from germline, CDR1 is SQVTM and CDR2 is ANQGSEA. The ends lost 6 bases at V and 4 bases at J; junction bases unmatched: 10. The CDR3 runs 15 residues. The variable domain in full, with the rest retrieved from reference TRBV29-1 and TRBJ1-5, is SAVISQKPSRDICQRGTSLTIQCQVDSQVTMMFWYRQQPGQSLTLIATANQGSEATYESGFVIDKFPISRPNLTFSTLTVSNMSPEDSSIYLCSVAEGTGRNQPQHFGDGTRLSIL.

The genes are TRBV20-1 and TRBJ2-1, with D unclear. V was shortened by 4 bases and J by 5 bases, with 6 bases between the two germline ends. The CDR3 runs to 11 residues. Germline CDR1 and CDR2: DFQATT and SNEGSKA (reference sequence). CDR3 sequence reads: CSATPNNEQFF. The DNA for the CDR3 is TGCAGTGCTACCCCTAACAATGAGCAGTTCTTC.

In DNA form, the CDR3 reads TGTGCCAGTAGTGTCGGGAGCTCCTACGAGCAGTACTTC. Translating it yields CASSVGSSYEQYF. The chain employs TRBV19 and TRBJ2-7; TRBD2 is a possible D gene (6 bases). CDR1 and CDR2 from the germline V gene are LNHDA and SQIVND (reference sequence). There are 13 residues in the CDR3. Trimming cost V 5 bases and J 0 bases, with 8 bases left between them. The full variable domain, in which reference TRBV19 and TRBJ2-7 provide the parts outside the CDR3, is DGGITQSPKYLFRKEGQNVTLSCEQNLNHDAMYWYRQDPGQGLRLIYYSQIVNDFQKGDIAEGYSVSREKKESFPLTVTSAQKNPTAFYLCASSVGSSYEQYFGPGTRLTVT.

This clone occurred once. The chain recombines TRBV6-6 with TRBJ2-5, with D tentatively TRBD2 (6 bases). The CDR3 is 14 residues long. V was cut by 6 bases and J by 5 bases, with 16 bases left in between. The V gene's germline CDR1 is MNHNY and CDR2 SVGAGI (reference sequence). CDR3 nucleotides: TGTGCCAGCAGGCGTGGCGGGGCAGGCGAGACCCAGTACTTC. It is translated as CASRRGGAGETQYF.

The chain joins TRBV15 to TRBJ1-2, with D uncertain. The CDR3 extends over 14 amino acids. Trimming took 2 bases from V and 4 from J, leaving 11 bases between them. Germline loops: CDR1 LNHNV, CDR2 YYDKDF (reference sequence). CDR3 protein: CATSRPTSPYGYTF. The CDR3 DNA reads TGTGCCACCAGCAGACCGACAAGCCCCTATGGCTACACCTTC.

V and J are TRBV28 and TRBJ2-2; 8 bases line up with TRBD1. The V segment lost 2 bases and the J segment 7 bases; nucleotides outside the gene matches: 12. Germline-derived CDR1 and CDR2 are MDHEN and SYDVKM. This CDR3 region has 17 residues. This chain's CDR3 is CASSLIGLDRVYGELFF. The CDR3 bases are TGTGCCAGCAGTTTAATCGGGCTGGACAGGGTGTACGGGGAGCTGTTTTTT.

The chain couples TRBV13 to TRBJ2-5; D is perhaps TRBD1 (5 bases). Trimming shortened V by 2 bases and J by 5 bases, and 18 bases separated the two germline ends. The CDR3 extends over 16 amino acids. Germline V gene data show CDR1 as PRHDT and CDR2 as FYEKMQ (reference sequence). The CDR3 loop is CASSLPRKGAGETQYF. DNA for the CDR3: TGTGCCAGCAGCTTACCGAGGAAAGGGGCCGGGGAGACCCAGTACTTC.